These T cell receptor beta chains were read from a single sample in a study of identical twins. TCRdb fed the 5' RACE reads into MiXCR, producing one record per CDR3 protein. The sample yields around 280,000 distinct CDR3 sequences, approximately 8.5% seen once. The sample was also linked to a second study, of yellow fever vaccine responses in identical twins.

Sequencing was performed on memory (CD45RO+) T cells sorted from blood. The receptors shown here come from a woman aged 18-29 years in good health. The CDR3 runs from the conserved cysteine through the conserved F or W. The D gene is left open where the match is weak. A row's size may be missing; if present it is once, few, many or a size class.

CDR3nt	CDR3aa	v_gene	j_gene	len	d_gene	abundance
TGTGCCAGCAGTCTAGATCAGGGAATCTATGGCTACACCTTC	CASSLDQGIYGYTF	TRBV12-3/TRBV12-4	TRBJ1-2	14	NA	NA
TGTGCCAGCAGCGCATTAGGGACAGGTTCCGGGGAGCTGTTTTTT	CASSALGTGSGELFF	TRBV7-3	TRBJ2-2	15	TRBD1	NA
TGTGCCAGCAGTTACTCTGCTGAATGGGCCCGCTATGGCTACACCTTC	CASSYSAEWARYGYTF	TRBV6-5	TRBJ1-2	16	NA	few
TGTGCCAGCAGCTGGGACAGCCCTAACTATGGCTACACCTTC	CASSWDSPNYGYTF	TRBV5-4	TRBJ1-2	14	TRBD1	few
TGTGCCAGCGCCCGGGGTTCCCAAGAGACCCAGTACTTC	CASARGSQETQYF	TRBV28	TRBJ2-5	13	NA	NA
TGTGCCAGCAGCGGAACTAGCGGGACATCCTACGAGCAGTACTTC	CASSGTSGTSYEQYF	TRBV6-1	TRBJ2-7	15	TRBD2	few
TGTGCCAGTAGTGTCGGACAGGGGACAGCCGGGGAGCTGTTTTTT	CASSVGQGTAGELFF	TRBV19	TRBJ2-2	15	TRBD1	many
TGTGCCAGCACCTCAAGGGGCGGGGGGGCGTGGAGTGAGCAGTTCTTC	CASTSRGGGAWSEQFF	TRBV12-3/TRBV12-4	TRBJ2-1	16	TRBD2	few
TGCGCCAGCGAGGGGACAGGGTCGAACACCGGGGAGCTGTTTTTT	CASEGTGSNTGELFF	TRBV5-1	TRBJ2-2	15	TRBD1	few
TGTGCCAGCAGCCAAGGGGACAGGGATCATCAGCCCCAGCATTTT	CASSQGDRDHQPQHF	TRBV12-3/TRBV12-4	TRBJ1-5	15	TRBD1	NA
TGTGCCAGCAGCCAGGCCGGGACCCTAGAAGAGACCCAGTACTTC	CASSQAGTLEETQYF	TRBV3-1	TRBJ2-5	15	NA	many
TGTGCCAGCAGTTTACACCCGTGGCAGGGGAACGCTGAAGCTTTCTTT	CASSLHPWQGNAEAFF	TRBV27	TRBJ1-1	16	NA	NA
TGTGCCACCGGTGCAGGGGCGGGTCAGCCCCAGCATTTT	CATGAGAGQPQHF	TRBV24-1	TRBJ1-5	13	NA	NA
TGTGCCATCAGTGGTCAACTAGCGGGAGGACTTGATACGCAGTATTTT	CAISGQLAGGLDTQYF	TRBV10-3	TRBJ2-3	16	TRBD2	NA
TGTGCCAGCAGTGAATGGTTAGCGGGGTTGGATACGCAGTATTTT	CASSEWLAGLDTQYF	TRBV25-1	TRBJ2-3	15	TRBD2	NA
TGCAGTGCTCTAGGTCCAGCGGGGGCCGCGGACCAGTACTTC	CSALGPAGAADQYF	TRBV20-1	TRBJ2-5	14	TRBD2	few
TGTGCCAGCTCACCCGTGCCGGAGACCGGGCATGGCTACACCTTC	CASSPVPETGHGYTF	TRBV18	TRBJ1-2	15	NA	many
TGTGCCAGCAGCTTCGGTATCACAGATACGCAGTATTTT	CASSFGITDTQYF	TRBV7-9	TRBJ2-3	13	NA	few
TGTGCCAGCCAGGGACTAGCGGGAGTCTACGAGCAGTACTTC	CASQGLAGVYEQYF	TRBV2	TRBJ2-7	14	TRBD2	many
TGTGCCAGCAGTTACACAAAGTACCCCGGACAGACCTACGAGCAGTACTTC	CASSYTKYPGQTYEQYF	TRBV2	TRBJ2-7	17	NA	NA
TGTGCCAGCAGTGATGATCTTCGGGAGACCCAGTACTTC	CASSDDLRETQYF	TRBV2	TRBJ2-5	13	NA	few
TGTGCCAGCAGTGGGATAGCGGGGGCCACAGATACGCAGTATTTT	CASSGIAGATDTQYF	TRBV25-1	TRBJ2-3	15	TRBD2	NA
TGTGCCACCAGTGATCAAGCCAGCGGGAGACGCGACAATGAGCAGTTCTTC	CATSDQASGRRDNEQFF	TRBV24-1	TRBJ2-1	17	TRBD2	few
TGTGCCAGCACCTACGGACAGGGGAACTATGGCTACACCTTC	CASTYGQGNYGYTF	TRBV25-1	TRBJ1-2	14	TRBD1	few
TGTGCCAGCAGGCCCGGGCAGGATGTAAAAAAACTGTTTTTT	CASRPGQDVKKLFF	TRBV28	TRBJ1-4	14	NA	few
TGTGCCAGCAGTTTATCCCCCAAGCTAGCAGCCAAAAACATTCAGTACTTC	CASSLSPKLAAKNIQYF	TRBV27	TRBJ2-4	17	NA	NA
TGCGCCAGCAGCGCAAATCAAGAGACCCAGTACTTC	CASSANQETQYF	TRBV5-1	TRBJ2-5	12	NA	few
TGTGCCAGCAGCTTAGCAGGGGGCACTGGCTACACCTTC	CASSLAGGTGYTF	TRBV7-9	TRBJ1-2	13	TRBD1	many
TGTGCCAGTAGTACAACTAGCGGAGGGATCGGAGATACGCAGTATTTT	CASSTTSGGIGDTQYF	TRBV19	TRBJ2-3	16	TRBD2	many
TGTGCCAGCAGCAAAGGGATTGAGCAGTTCTTC	CASSKGIEQFF	TRBV11-1	TRBJ2-1	11	NA	few
TGTGCCAGCAGCCGATCGAGCGGGAATCAGCCCCAGCATTTT	CASSRSSGNQPQHF	TRBV12-3/TRBV12-4	TRBJ1-5	14	NA	many
TGTGCCAGCAGCGTAGTTCGAAGTAGCGGGGAGCTGTTTTTT	CASSVVRSSGELFF	TRBV9	TRBJ2-2	14	NA	many
TGCAGTGCTAGATCCGGGACACTCACCGGGGAGCTGTTTTTT	CSARSGTLTGELFF	TRBV20-1	TRBJ2-2	14	NA	many
TGTGCCAGCAGCGTAGGGTGGTCCGGGGCCAACGTCCTGACTTTC	CASSVGWSGANVLTF	TRBV9	TRBJ2-6	15	NA	few
TGCAGTGCAGTCTTAGGGTTTGGGGGCCGCAGGGAAGCTTTCTTT	CSAVLGFGGRREAFF	TRBV20-1	TRBJ1-1	15	NA	NA
TGTGCCAGCAGCCGCGGGGGACCGGGCCAAGAGACCCAGTACTTC	CASSRGGPGQETQYF	TRBV6-1	TRBJ2-5	15	TRBD2	NA
TGTGCCAGCAGTTGGGGTGGGGTTCGCTACGAGCAGTACTTC	CASSWGGVRYEQYF	TRBV28	TRBJ2-7	14	NA	NA
TGTGCCACCAGTGATTTAGGCAGGGGATATGGAGATACGCAGTATTTT	CATSDLGRGYGDTQYF	TRBV24-1	TRBJ2-3	16	NA	once
TGCAGTGCAGACGCAGGGAACCAAGAGACCCAGTACTTC	CSADAGNQETQYF	TRBV20-1	TRBJ2-5	13	NA	many
TGTGCCAGCAGCTTCGCTAGCGGGAGGACCGGGGAGCTGTTTTTT	CASSFASGRTGELFF	TRBV5-6	TRBJ2-2	15	TRBD2	NA
TGTGCCAGCAGCCCGGGACTAGCGGGAGCGGTCACCGGGGAGCTGTTTTTT	CASSPGLAGAVTGELFF	TRBV14	TRBJ2-2	17	TRBD2	many
TGTGCCAGCAGCTCCCCCGTAGCGGGAGGCCCTAGGGGAGAGACCCAGTACTTC	CASSSPVAGGPRGETQYF	TRBV7-8	TRBJ2-5	18	TRBD2	few
TGTGCCAGCAGCACCCCGGGACAGGGGAACTATGGCTACACCTTC	CASSTPGQGNYGYTF	TRBV5-4	TRBJ1-2	15	TRBD1	few
TGTGCCAGCAGTGACCCAACAGGGGGGGGTACTGAAGCTTTCTTT	CASSDPTGGGTEAFF	TRBV25-1	TRBJ1-1	15	TRBD1	many